What follows are 30 T cell receptor beta chains derived from one specimen sequenced in a study of T cell repertoires in cytomegalovirus infection (dated 2019 in TCRdb). The antigens for these receptors are not known. Sequencing relied on an Illumina HiSeq 1500. The public sequencing data were trimmed at Q25 with fastp and processed into clonotypes with MiXCR by TCRdb, which kept only in-frame beta chains. Rows matching on CDR3 protein sequence are summarized as one entry with the most common DNA and genes. The sample contains tens of thousands of distinct CDR3 sequences, 20% to 25% of them found a single time. About a fifth of the sample goes to the ten largest clones. Sample: PBMCs, sequenced either directly or after in vitro stimulation (not recorded which). The receptors originated from a human donor in good health (CMV status not recorded). Some clones in this sample may be carry-over from other donors' samples.

In this sample, this clonotype turned up many times. The CDR3 DNA follows: TGTGCCAGCAGCCGGGGGGGCAATCAGCCCCAGCATTTT. This sequence encodes CASSRGGNQPQHF. The chain couples TRBV7-2 to TRBJ1-5, with D maybe TRBD1 (5 bases). Trimming removed 5 bases at V and 2 bases at J, with 7 bases between. Germline V gives CDR1 SGHTA, CDR2 FQGNSA. The CDR3 is made up of 13 amino acids.

The chain is built from TRBV7-9 and TRBJ2-2, with a possible D match to TRBD2 (5 bases). This CDR3 region has 11 residues. Germline CDR1 reads SEHNR; CDR2 reads FQNEAQ (reference sequence). Trimming cost V 6 bases and J 8 bases, with 7 bases left between them. CDR3 region: CASREAGELFF. The CDR3 nucleotides are TGTGCCAGCAGGGAGGCGGGGGAGCTGTTTTTT.

This rearrangement joins TRBV5-1 to TRBJ2-1, with TRBD2 as a possible D gene (7 bases). Germline V lookup: CDR1 SGHRS, CDR2 YFSETQ. V was pared by 0 bases and J by 0 bases, with 13 bases between. This CDR3 contains 17 residues. In DNA, the CDR3 is TGCGCCAGCAGCTTGGAGGGGGGGGCGAGCTCCTACAATGAGCAGTTCTTC. Its protein product is CASSLEGGASSYNEQFF.

This clonotype was counted once. The gene calls are TRBV5-6 and TRBJ2-1, with 16 nucleotides matching TRBD2. The CDR3 totals 16 residues. Germline values: CDR1 SGHDT, CDR2 YYEEEE. With V trimmed by 5 bases and J by 7 bases, 6 bases remained unmatched. The CDR3 sequence is CASRLTGLAGGNEQFF. CDR3 nucleotide sequence: TGTGCCAGCAGATTGACGGGACTAGCGGGAGGGAATGAGCAGTTCTTC.

This clonotype has just a few counts. This sequence joins TRBV7-8 and TRBJ1-6; D not certain. The CDR3 is 13 amino acids. Germline assignment: CDR1 SGHVS and CDR2 FQNEAQ. The V and J ends lost 5 bases and 11 bases respectively, with 13 bases between them. In nucleotides, the CDR3 is TGTGCCAGCAGCCCACGGACTGGCACACCCCTCCACTTT. Translating it yields CASSPRTGTPLHF.

This clonotype was recorded a few times. The V gene is TRBV27, the J gene TRBJ1-4, with a possible D match to TRBD1 (5 bases). The V gene lost 2 bases and the J gene lost 1 base, with 5 bases spanning the gap. The V gene's germline CDR1 is MNHEY and CDR2 SMNVEV (reference sequence). The CDR3 contains 14 residues. The CDR3 nucleotides read TGTGCCAGCAGTTTAGGGGGAACTAATGAAAAACTGTTTTTT. Its translation: CASSLGGTNEKLFF.

This clonotype appeared many times. CDR3 sequence (DNA): TGTGCCAGCAGCACCCCGGGGGGGCGTCAAGAGACCCAGTACTTC. It yields the protein CASSTPGGRQETQYF. This chain links TRBV7-2 with TRBJ2-5; 8 bases map to TRBD2. V lost 5 bases and J lost 2; bases outside the gene matches: 7. The CDR3 has 15 amino acids. The germline CDR1 and CDR2 sequences are SGHTA and FQGNSA. Full variable domain (outside the CDR3, taken from reference TRBV7-2 and TRBJ2-5): GAGVSQSPSNKVTEKGKDVELRCDPISGHTALYWYRQSLGQGLEFLIYFQGNSAPDKSGLPSDRFSAERTGGSVSTLTIQRTQQEDSAVYLCASSTPGGRQETQYFGPGTRLLVL.

The rearrangement joins TRBV11-3 to TRBJ2-2; D remains ambiguous. Germline values: CDR1 SGHNT, CDR2 YENEEA. The V end lost 1 base, the J end lost 6 bases, and 12 bases lay between the germline ends. There are 15 residues in the CDR3. CDR3 DNA sequence: TGTGCCAGCAGCTTAGCCTACAATGGCGCCGGGGAGCTGTTTTTT. Protein: CASSLAYNGAGELFF. Based on the CDR3 plus reference TRBV11-3 and TRBJ2-2, the full variable domain is EAGVVQSPRYKIIEKKQPVAFWCNPISGHNTLYWYLQNLGQGPELLIRYENEEAVDDSQLPKDRFSAERLKGVDSTLKIQPAELGDSAVYLCASSLAYNGAGELFFGEGSRLTVL.

This clonotype came up a few times. This chain uses TRBV5-4 with TRBJ2-1; D is unclear. CDR1 SGHNT and CDR2 YYREEE come from the germline V gene (reference sequence). V lost 1 base and J lost 8, with 10 bases in between. The CDR3 covers 13 residues. The CDR3 DNA is TGTGCCAGCAGCTTGAAGGCGGTGGATGAGCAGTTCTTC. This gives the protein CASSLKAVDEQFF.

This clonotype was found a few times. The CDR3 here is CASRRTGLSAPLHF. CDR3 DNA: TGTGCCAGCAGGCGGACAGGGTTAAGTGCGCCCCTCCACTTT. V gene TRBV12-3 or TRBV12-4 combines with J gene TRBJ1-6; 8 bases map to TRBD1. The CDR3 has 14 residues. J was trimmed by 13 bases and V by 6 bases; bases with no gene match: 11.

In its sample, this clonotype was seen many times. The rearrangement links TRBV7-8 to TRBJ2-5; the D gene is possibly TRBD2 (6 bases). The CDR3 consists of 15 residues. Trimming took off 2 bases at V and 2 bases at J, with 12 bases between the two ends. Germline CDR1 reads SGHVS; CDR2 reads FQNEAQ. CDR3 sequence (DNA): TGTGCCAGCAGCTTAATATTGGGACTGCAAGAGACCCAGTACTTC. Protein: CASSLILGLQETQYF.

The CDR3 DNA sequence: TGCGCCAGCAGCGGCCTATTTTACAATGAGCAGTTCTTC. This gives the protein CASSGLFYNEQFF. The chain is built from TRBV4-1 and TRBJ2-1; no clear D. Trimming removed 5 bases from V and 4 bases from J, with 9 bases in between. This CDR3 contains 13 residues. CDR1 is MGHRA and CDR2 is YSYEKL in the germline V gene.

This clonotype appeared many times. The V call is TRBV12-3 or TRBV12-4, the J call TRBJ1-1; a possible D gene is TRBD1 (6 bases). V was shortened by 3 bases and J by 4 bases, with 9 bases between the two germline ends. The CDR3 has 13 residues. The CDR3 DNA sequence: TGTGCCAGCAGTTTGGGGGCCGGCACTGAAGCTTTCTTT. It translates to CASSLGAGTEAFF.

This clonotype has at least ten counts. The chain joins TRBV2 to TRBJ2-2, with 7 bases lining up with TRBD1. The germline V gene has CDR1 SNHLY and CDR2 FYNNEI. CDR3 length: 15 residues. V lost 7 bases to trimming and J lost 1 base; unmatched junction nucleotides: 6. CDR3 bases: TGTGCCAGCACCGCCGACAGGGTGAACACCGGGGAGCTGTTTTTT. Amino acid sequence: CASTADRVNTGELFF.

This clonotype was seen ten or more times. This rearrangement joins TRBV5-5 to TRBJ2-6; tentative D call: TRBD1 (6 bases). The V gene lost 4 bases and the J gene lost 2 bases, with 16 bases spanning the gap. This CDR3 spans 17 amino acids. Germline CDR1 SGHKS, CDR2 YYEKEE (reference sequence). The CDR3 reads CASSGVTGPPGANVLTF. In nucleotides, the CDR3 is TGTGCCAGCAGCGGAGTAACAGGGCCTCCTGGGGCCAACGTCCTGACTTTC. Full variable domain (rest looked up from reference TRBV5-5 and TRBJ2-6): DAGVTQSPTHLIKTRGQQVTLRCSPISGHKSVSWYQQVLGQGPQFIFQYYEKEERGRGNFPDRFSARQFPNYSSELNVNALLLGDSALYLCASSGVTGPPGANVLTFGAGSRLTVL.

The table lists this clonotype with a few counts. This chain uses TRBV6-2 or TRBV6-3 with TRBJ2-7, with TRBD1 matching over 9 bases. The CDR3 runs to 13 residues. Germline assignment: CDR1 MNHEY and CDR2 SVGEGT. The V and J ends lost 6 bases and 4 bases, in that order; junction bases with no gene match: 4. Written as DNA, the CDR3 is TGTGCCAGCAGCCGGACAGGGGTGTACGAGCAGTACTTC. Its translation: CASSRTGVYEQYF.

This clonotype has only a few counts. This chain connects TRBV12-3 or TRBV12-4 to TRBJ2-7, with D tentatively TRBD2 (5 bases). Trimming cost V 6 bases and J 4 bases, with 16 bases left between them. This CDR3 comprises 14 residues. The CDR3: CASSTNGRGYEQYF. The CDR3 DNA reads TGTGCCAGCAGCACAAATGGCCGGGGTTACGAGCAGTACTTC.

The rearrangement joins TRBV19 to TRBJ2-2; possibly TRBD2 for D (5 bases). The V end was cut by 7 bases, the J end by 0 bases, with 15 bases between. The CDR3 extends over 16 amino acids. CDR1 is LNHDA and CDR2 is SQIVND in the germline V gene (reference sequence). The CDR3 nucleotides read TGTGCCAGTACTCCCGGGGTAGCAGCGAACACCGGGGAGCTGTTTTTT. This sequence encodes CASTPGVAANTGELFF. Variable domain in full (rest from reference TRBV19 and TRBJ2-2): DGGITQSPKYLFRKEGQNVTLSCEQNLNHDAMYWYRQDPGQGLRLIYYSQIVNDFQKGDIAEGYSVSREKKESFPLTVTSAQKNPTAFYLCASTPGVAANTGELFFGEGSRLTVL.

Here the CDR3 DNA reads TGCAGTGCCGAAGGCTCCCCGGGTTACAATGAGCAGTTCTTC. As protein: CSAEGSPGYNEQFF. The J gene is TRBJ2-1, the V gene TRBV20-1; D ambiguous. Deletions cut 6 bases from V and 4 bases from J, with 16 bases between. Germline V lookup: CDR1 DFQATT, CDR2 SNEGSKA (reference sequence). This CDR3 comprises 14 residues.

This clonotype came up many times. The rearrangement links TRBV2 to TRBJ1-5, with a weak D call TRBD1 (6 bases). The germline V gene has CDR1 SNHLY and CDR2 FYNNEI. CDR3 length: 13 residues. V dropped 6 bases and J dropped 4 bases, with 10 bases sitting between them. Here the CDR3 DNA reads TGTGCCAGCAGAACAGGGTTAAATCAGCCCCAGCATTTT. It translates to CASRTGLNQPQHF.

This clonotype came up a few times. This chain connects TRBV5-6 to TRBJ2-2, with TRBD2 matching 8 bases. Germline V lookup: CDR1 SGHDT, CDR2 YYEEEE. V lost 0 bases to trimming and J lost 4 bases; unmatched junction nucleotides: 8. The CDR3 sequence is 17 residues long. The CDR3 loop reads CASSLVIGRAVTGELFF. The CDR3 DNA reads TGTGCCAGCAGCTTGGTAATCGGGAGGGCCGTCACCGGGGAGCTGTTTTTT.

The chain carries TRBV20-1 and TRBJ1-1, with D unresolved. CDR1 and CDR2 from the germline V gene are DFQATT and SNEGSKA (reference sequence). This CDR3 is built from 13 residues. The V end lost 1 base, the J end lost 4 bases, and 10 bases lay between the germline ends. The CDR3 DNA reads TGCAGTGCTAGAGTCGCGGGAGGCACTGAAGCTTTCTTT. Translating gives CSARVAGGTEAFF.

This clonotype was seen repeatedly, ten times or more. The chain combines TRBV18 with TRBJ1-4; D ambiguous. This CDR3 is built from 13 residues. V was cut by 6 bases and J by 5 bases, with 10 bases left in between. Germline assignment: CDR1 KGHSH and CDR2 LQKENI. The CDR3 nucleotides are TGTGCCAGCTCCCAGGACCAGAATGAAAAACTGTTTTTT. It specifies CASSQDQNEKLFF.

Concerning this clonotype itself: A much more abundant neighbour one base away suggests this may be a read error. The rearrangement joins TRBV11-2 to TRBJ2-4; 8 nucleotides agree with TRBD2. The CDR3 extends over 15 amino acids. Germline V gives CDR1 SGHAT, CDR2 FQNNGV. The CDR3 coding sequence is TGTGCCAGCAGCCGTGTTGGACTAGCAGGAAACAGTCAGTACTTC. It codes for CASSRVGLAGNSQYF.

Judged by abundance, this clonotype is medium-sized (0.01 to 0.1%). The V and J genes are TRBV5-6 and TRBJ2-2; D gene uncertain. Trimming cost V 6 bases and J 5 bases, with 17 bases left between them. The CDR3 contains 15 residues. The germline gives CDR1 SGHDT, CDR2 YYEEEE. The CDR3 DNA sequence: TGTGCCAGCATCTCGTCCCGACACTTGACCGGGGAGCTGTTTTTT. It encodes CASISSRHLTGELFF.

This chain joins TRBV10-3 and TRBJ2-5; D tentatively reads TRBD1 or TRBD2 (5 bases each). The CDR3 consists of 15 residues. V was cut by 6 bases and J by 1 base, with 15 bases left in between. Germline CDR1 and CDR2: ENHRY and SYGVKD. CDR3 region: CAISSPGRAQETQYF. In DNA, the CDR3 is TGTGCCATCAGCAGTCCGGGACGCGCCCAAGAGACCCAGTACTTC.

A few counts support this clonotype. The rearrangement joins TRBV4-3 to TRBJ1-2; D remains unclear. The germline CDR1 and CDR2 sequences are LGHNA and YSLEER. The V end lost 1 base, the J end lost 8 bases, and 17 bases lay between the germline ends. The CDR3 has 15 residues. In DNA, the CDR3 is TGCGCCAGCAGCCAAGGAGGGATACTGGGATCCGGCTACACCTTC. This codes for CASSQGGILGSGYTF.

This clonotype has a count of ten or more. V usage is TRBV6-1 and J usage is TRBJ2-1, with D possibly being TRBD1 or TRBD2 (5 bases each). The CDR3 loop spans 15 amino acids. The V and J ends lost 2 bases and 6 bases respectively, with 14 bases between them. CDR1 MNHNS and CDR2 SASEGT come from the germline V gene. This CDR3 is CASSEIGTSVNEQFF. The CDR3 DNA reads as TGTGCCAGCAGTGAAATCGGGACCTCCGTCAATGAGCAGTTCTTC.

This clonotype was seen at least ten times. The chain uses TRBV12-3 or TRBV12-4 and TRBJ2-3; 7 bases align to TRBD2. V lost 5 bases to trimming and J lost 9 bases; unmatched junction nucleotides: 11. This CDR3 has 14 residues. CDR3 DNA sequence: TGTGCCAGCAGTCCTAGCGGCCGGGGGGTCACGCAGTATTTT. It is translated as CASSPSGRGVTQYF.

This clonotype has just a few counts. The chain employs TRBV6-5 and TRBJ2-2; D is unresolved. The CDR3 runs to 12 residues. Trimming pared 4 bases from V and 4 bases from J, leaving 4 bases between. Per germline, CDR1 MNHEY and CDR2 SVGAGI. The CDR3 nucleotides are TGTGCCAGCAGTTGGAGCACCGGGGAGCTGTTTTTT. Translation: CASSWSTGELFF.